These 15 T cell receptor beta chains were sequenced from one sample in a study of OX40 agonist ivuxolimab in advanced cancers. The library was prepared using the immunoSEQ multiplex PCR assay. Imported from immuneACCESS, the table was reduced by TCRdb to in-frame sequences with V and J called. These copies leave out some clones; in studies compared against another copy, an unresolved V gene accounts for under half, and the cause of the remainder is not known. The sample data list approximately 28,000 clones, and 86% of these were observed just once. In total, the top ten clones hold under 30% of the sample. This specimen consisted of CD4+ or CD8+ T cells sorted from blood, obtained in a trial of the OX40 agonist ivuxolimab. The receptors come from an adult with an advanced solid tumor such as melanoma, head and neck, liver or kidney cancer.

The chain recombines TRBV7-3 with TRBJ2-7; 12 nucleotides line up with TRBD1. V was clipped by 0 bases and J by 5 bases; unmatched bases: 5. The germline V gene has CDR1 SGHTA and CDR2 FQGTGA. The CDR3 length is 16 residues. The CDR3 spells CASSLTPGQGAHEQYF. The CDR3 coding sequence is TGTGCCAGCAGCTTAACGCCGGGACAGGGGGCCCACGAGCAGTACTTC.

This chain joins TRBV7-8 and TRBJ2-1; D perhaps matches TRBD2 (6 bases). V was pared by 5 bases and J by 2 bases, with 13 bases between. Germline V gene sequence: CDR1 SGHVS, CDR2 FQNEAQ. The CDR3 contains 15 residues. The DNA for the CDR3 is TGTGCCAGCAGCCAACTAGCTGGTCCCTACAATGAGCAGTTCTTC. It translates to CASSQLAGPYNEQFF.

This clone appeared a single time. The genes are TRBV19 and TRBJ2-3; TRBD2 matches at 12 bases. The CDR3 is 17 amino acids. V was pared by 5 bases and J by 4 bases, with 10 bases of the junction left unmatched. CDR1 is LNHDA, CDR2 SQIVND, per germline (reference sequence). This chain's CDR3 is CASSARLAGALADTQYF. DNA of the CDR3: TGTGCCAGTAGTGCGCGACTAGCGGGGGCTCTGGCAGATACGCAGTATTTT. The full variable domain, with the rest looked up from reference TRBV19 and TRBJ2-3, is DGGITQSPKYLFRKEGQNVTLSCEQNLNHDAMYWYRQDPGQGLRLIYYSQIVNDFQKGDIAEGYSVSREKKESFPLTVTSAQKNPTAFYLCASSARLAGALADTQYFGPGTRLTVL.

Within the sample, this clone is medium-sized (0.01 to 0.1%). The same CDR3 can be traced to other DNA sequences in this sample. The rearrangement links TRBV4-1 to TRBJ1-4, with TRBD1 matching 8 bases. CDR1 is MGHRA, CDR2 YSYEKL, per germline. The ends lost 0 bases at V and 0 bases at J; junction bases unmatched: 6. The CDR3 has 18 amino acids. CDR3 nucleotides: TGCGCCAGCAGCCAAGATCACGGGACAGGCTCAACTAATGAAAAACTGTTTTTT. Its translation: CASSQDHGTGSTNEKLFF.

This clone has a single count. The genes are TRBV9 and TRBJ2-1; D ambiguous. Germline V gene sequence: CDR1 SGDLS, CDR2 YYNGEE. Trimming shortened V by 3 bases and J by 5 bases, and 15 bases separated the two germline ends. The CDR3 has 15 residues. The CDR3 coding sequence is TGTGCCAGCAGCGCACCCAACGATCGGGACAATGAGCAGTTCTTC. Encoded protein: CASSAPNDRDNEQFF.

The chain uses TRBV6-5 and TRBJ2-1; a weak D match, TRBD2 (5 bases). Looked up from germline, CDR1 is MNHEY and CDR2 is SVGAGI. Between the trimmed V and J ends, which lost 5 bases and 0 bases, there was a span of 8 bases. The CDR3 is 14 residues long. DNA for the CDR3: TGTGCCAGCAGTGTCCGGGGCTCCTACAATGAGCAGTTCTTC. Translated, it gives CASSVRGSYNEQFF.

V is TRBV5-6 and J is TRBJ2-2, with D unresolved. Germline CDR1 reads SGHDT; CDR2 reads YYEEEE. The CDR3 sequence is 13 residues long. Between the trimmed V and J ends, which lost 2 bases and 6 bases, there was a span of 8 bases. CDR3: CASSFVAAGELFF. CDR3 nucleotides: TGTGCCAGCAGCTTTGTAGCAGCCGGGGAGCTGTTTTTT.

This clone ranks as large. The CDR3, as DNA: TGTGCCAGCAGGTTATTCGCGGGCTCCTACAATGAGCAGTTCTTC. Residues: CASRLFAGSYNEQFF. This chain connects TRBV2 to TRBJ2-1; tentative D call: TRBD2 (5 bases). CDR3 length equals 15 residues. CDR1 SNHLY and CDR2 FYNNEI come from the germline V gene. Deletions cut 6 bases from V and 0 bases from J, with 12 bases between.

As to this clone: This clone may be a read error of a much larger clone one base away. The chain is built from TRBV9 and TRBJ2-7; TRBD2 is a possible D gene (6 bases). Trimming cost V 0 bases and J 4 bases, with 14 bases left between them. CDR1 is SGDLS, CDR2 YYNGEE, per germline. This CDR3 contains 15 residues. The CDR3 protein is CASSVDVGGRYEQYF. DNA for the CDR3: TGTGCCAGCAGCGTAGATGTGGGAGGAAGGTACGAGCAGTACTTC.

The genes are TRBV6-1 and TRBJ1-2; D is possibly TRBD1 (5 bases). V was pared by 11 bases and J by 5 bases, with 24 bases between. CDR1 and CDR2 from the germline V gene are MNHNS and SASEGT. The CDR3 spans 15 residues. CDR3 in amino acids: CAGSGDVTGVYGYTF. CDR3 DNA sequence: TGTGCCGGCTCCGGAGACGTAACGGGGGTATATGGCTACACCTTC.

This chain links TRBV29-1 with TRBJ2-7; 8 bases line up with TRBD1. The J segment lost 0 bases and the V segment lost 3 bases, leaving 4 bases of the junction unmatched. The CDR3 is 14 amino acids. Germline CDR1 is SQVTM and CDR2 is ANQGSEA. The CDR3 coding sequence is TGCAGCGTTGATAGACAGGGGAGCTCCTACGAGCAGTACTTC. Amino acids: CSVDRQGSSYEQYF.

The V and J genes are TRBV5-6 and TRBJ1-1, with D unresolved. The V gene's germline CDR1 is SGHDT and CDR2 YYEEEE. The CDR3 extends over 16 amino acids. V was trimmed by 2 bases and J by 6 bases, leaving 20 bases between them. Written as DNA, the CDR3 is TGTGCCAGCAGCTTCGACGCACTGGGCTCTTTCGCTGAAGCTTTCTTT. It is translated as CASSFDALGSFAEAFF.

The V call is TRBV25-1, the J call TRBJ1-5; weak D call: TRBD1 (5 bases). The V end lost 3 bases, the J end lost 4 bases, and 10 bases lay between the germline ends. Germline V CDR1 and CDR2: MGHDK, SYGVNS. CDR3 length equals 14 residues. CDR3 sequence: CASSDIQGNQPQHF. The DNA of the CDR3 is TGTGCCAGCAGTGATATCCAGGGTAATCAGCCCCAGCATTTT.

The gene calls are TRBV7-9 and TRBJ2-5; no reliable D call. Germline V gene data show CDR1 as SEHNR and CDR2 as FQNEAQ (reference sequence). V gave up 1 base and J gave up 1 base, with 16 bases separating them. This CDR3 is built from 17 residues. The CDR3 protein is CASSLDHFLASQETQYF. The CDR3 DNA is TGTGCCAGCAGCTTAGACCACTTCCTTGCGAGCCAAGAGACCCAGTACTTC.

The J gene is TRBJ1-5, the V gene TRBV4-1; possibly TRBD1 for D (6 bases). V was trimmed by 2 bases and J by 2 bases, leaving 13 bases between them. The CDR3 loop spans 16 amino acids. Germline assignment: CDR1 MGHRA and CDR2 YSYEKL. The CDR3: CASSQTGTGGNQPQHF. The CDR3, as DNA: TGCGCCAGCAGCCAAACAGGGACGGGGGGCAATCAGCCCCAGCATTTT.